This TCR beta chain was recovered during a study of radiation and T cells in renal cell carcinoma. Assay: immunoSEQ multiplex PCR; the TCRdb copy retains only in-frame clones and omits some. The sample lists 140,000 or so clones, around nine tenths seen once, with 12% in the top ten. Regarding time point: baseline pretreatment blood. Treatment specified: 15 Gy SBRT to primary tumor, nephrectomy 4 weeks later. CDR3 length equals 14 residues. The ends were cut back, 1 base at V and 6 bases at J, with 10 bases in the middle. Per germline, CDR1 SGHRS and CDR2 YFSETQ. This material consisted of blood, taken from a patient whose treatment included radiotherapy and nephrectomy. This receptor was taken from a woman between 50 and 59 years old with renal cell carcinoma. This rearrangement joins TRBV5-1 to TRBJ2-2; no reliable D call. This chain's CDR3 is CASSLSVFPGELFF. As DNA, the CDR3 is TGCGCCAGCAGCTTGTCGGTTTTTCCCGGGGAGCTGTTTTTT.